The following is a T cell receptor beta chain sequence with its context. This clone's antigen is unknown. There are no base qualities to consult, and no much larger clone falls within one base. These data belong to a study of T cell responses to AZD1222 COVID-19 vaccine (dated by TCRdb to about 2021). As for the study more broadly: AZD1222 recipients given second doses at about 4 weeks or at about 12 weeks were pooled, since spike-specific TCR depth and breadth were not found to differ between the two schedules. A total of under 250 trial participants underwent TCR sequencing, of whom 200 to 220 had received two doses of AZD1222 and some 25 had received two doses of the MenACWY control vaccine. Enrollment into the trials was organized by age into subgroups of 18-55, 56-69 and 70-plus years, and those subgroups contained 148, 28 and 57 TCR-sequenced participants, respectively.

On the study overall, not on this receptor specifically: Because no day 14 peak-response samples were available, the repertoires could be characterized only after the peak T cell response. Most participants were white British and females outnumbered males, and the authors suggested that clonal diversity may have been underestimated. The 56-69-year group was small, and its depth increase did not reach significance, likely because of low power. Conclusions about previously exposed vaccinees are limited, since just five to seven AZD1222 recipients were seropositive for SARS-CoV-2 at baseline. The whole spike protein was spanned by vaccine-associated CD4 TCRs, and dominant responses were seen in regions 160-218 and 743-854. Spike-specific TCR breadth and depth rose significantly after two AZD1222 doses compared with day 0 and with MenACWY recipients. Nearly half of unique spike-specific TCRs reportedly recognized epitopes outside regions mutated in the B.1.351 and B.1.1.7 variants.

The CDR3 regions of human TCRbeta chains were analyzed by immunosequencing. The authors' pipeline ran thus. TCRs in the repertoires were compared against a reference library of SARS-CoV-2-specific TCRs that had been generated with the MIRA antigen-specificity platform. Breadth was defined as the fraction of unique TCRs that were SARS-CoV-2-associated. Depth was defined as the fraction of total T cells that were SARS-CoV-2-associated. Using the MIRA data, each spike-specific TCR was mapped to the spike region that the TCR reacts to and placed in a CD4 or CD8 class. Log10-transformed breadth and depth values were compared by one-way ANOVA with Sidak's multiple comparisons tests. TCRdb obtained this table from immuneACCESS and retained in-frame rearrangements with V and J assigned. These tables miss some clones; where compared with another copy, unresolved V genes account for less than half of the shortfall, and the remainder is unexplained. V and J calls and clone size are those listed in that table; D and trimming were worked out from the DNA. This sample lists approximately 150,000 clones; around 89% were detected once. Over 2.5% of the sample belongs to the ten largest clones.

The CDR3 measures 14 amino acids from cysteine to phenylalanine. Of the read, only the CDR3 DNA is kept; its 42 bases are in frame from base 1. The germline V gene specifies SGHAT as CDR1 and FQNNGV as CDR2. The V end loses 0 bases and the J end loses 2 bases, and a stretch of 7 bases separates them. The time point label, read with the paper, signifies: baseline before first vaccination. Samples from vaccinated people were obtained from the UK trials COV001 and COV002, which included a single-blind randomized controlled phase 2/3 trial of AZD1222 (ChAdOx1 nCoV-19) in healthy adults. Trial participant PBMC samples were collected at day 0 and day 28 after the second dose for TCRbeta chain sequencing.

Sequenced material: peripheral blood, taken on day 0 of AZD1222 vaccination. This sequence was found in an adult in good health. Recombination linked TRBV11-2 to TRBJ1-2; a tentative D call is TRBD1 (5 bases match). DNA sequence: TGTGCCAGCAGCTTAGATACAGGAAACTATGGCTACACCTTC. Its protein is CASSLDTGNYGYTF.